This entry is about one T cell receptor beta chain. As yet, its antigen is unknown. Expressed TCRB transcripts got sequenced, as all isolated RNA was reverse transcribed. This table comes from immunoSEQ multiplex PCR, and its TCRdb copy is limited to in-frame clones, with some not included. Among roughly 450,000 clones listed, about 15% were seen once. Per the germline V gene, CDR1 is SGHTA and CDR2 is FQGNSA. This CDR3 contains 13 residues. Trimming took 8 bases from V and 4 from J, leaving 12 bases between them. The data belong to a study of beta chain features in type 1 diabetes. Study results and limitations: Across all four CD4+ subsets, people with type 1 diabetes showed modestly shorter TCRB CDR3s.

The clonotype originates from a man aged 30 to 45 in good health. The sample taken for sequencing was naive CD4+ T cells from blood. This chain links TRBV7-2 with TRBJ1-5; D might be TRBD1 (6 bases). The CDR3 spells CASDTGRNQPQHF. The CDR3 DNA reads TGTGCCAGCGATACAGGGCGGAATCAGCCCCAGCATTTT.